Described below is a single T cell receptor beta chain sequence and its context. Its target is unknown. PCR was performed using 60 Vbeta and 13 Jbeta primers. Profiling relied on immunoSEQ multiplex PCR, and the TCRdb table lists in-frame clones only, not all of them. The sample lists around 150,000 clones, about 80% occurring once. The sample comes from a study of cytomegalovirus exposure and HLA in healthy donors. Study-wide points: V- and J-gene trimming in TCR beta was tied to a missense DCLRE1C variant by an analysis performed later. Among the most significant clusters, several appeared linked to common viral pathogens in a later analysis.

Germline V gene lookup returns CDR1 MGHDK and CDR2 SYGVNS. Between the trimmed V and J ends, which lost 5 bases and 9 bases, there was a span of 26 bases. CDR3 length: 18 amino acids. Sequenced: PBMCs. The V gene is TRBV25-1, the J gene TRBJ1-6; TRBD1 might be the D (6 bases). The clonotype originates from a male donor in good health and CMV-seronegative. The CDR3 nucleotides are TGTGCCAGCAGTTCCTCGCGGCCTTCACAGGGTGACGGTTCACCCCTCCACTTT. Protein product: CASSSSRPSQGDGSPLHF.